A single sample is the source of the 18 T cell receptor beta chains below, sequenced in a study of T cell responses to AZD1222 COVID-19 vaccine. Using immunoSEQ multiplex PCR, the repertoire was profiled, and TCRdb retains in-frame clones only, with some absent. Of over 100,000 clones in the sample, 90% are singletons; the top ten hold about 7.1%. Sequenced here: peripheral blood, sampled on day 0 of AZD1222 vaccination. These receptors all come from an adult in good health.

The genes are TRBV19 and TRBJ1-3, with a tentative D call TRBD1 (5 bases). This CDR3 spans 17 amino acids. The V end was cut by 4 bases, the J end by 0 bases, with 16 bases between. Germline assignment: CDR1 LNHDA and CDR2 SQIVND (reference sequence). The CDR3 is CASSTHLGTPSGNTIYF. The DNA of the CDR3 is TGTGCCAGTAGTACCCACCTCGGGACGCCCTCTGGAAACACCATATATTTT.

The chain carries TRBV28 and TRBJ2-1; 9 bases agree with TRBD1. The CDR3 has 15 residues. The V and J ends lost 2 bases and 9 bases, in that order; junction bases with no gene match: 8. Germline V lookup: CDR1 MDHEN, CDR2 SYDVKM. The CDR3 bases are TGTGCCAGCAGTTTAGGGACAGGGAGGTCGGGTGAGCAGTTCTTC. This sequence encodes CASSLGTGRSGEQFF. The full variable domain, in which reference TRBV28 and TRBJ2-1 provide the parts outside the CDR3, is DVKVTQSSRYLVKRTGEKVFLECVQDMDHENMFWYRQDPGLGLRLIYFSYDVKMKEKGDIPEGYSVSREKKERFSLILESASTNQTSMYLCASSLGTGRSGEQFFGPGTRLTVL.

This chain uses TRBV19 with TRBJ1-2, with D tentatively TRBD1 (6 bases). The length of the CDR3 is 15 residues. V was trimmed by 6 bases and J by 4 bases, leaving 18 bases between them. The germline CDR1 and CDR2 sequences are LNHDA and SQIVND (reference sequence). The CDR3 loop reads CASSPGGAYGYGYTF. The DNA of the CDR3 is TGTGCCAGTAGCCCCGGGGGCGCATACGGCTATGGCTACACCTTC.

This chain connects TRBV7-8 to TRBJ1-5; possible D gene TRBD1, 5 bases. Germline V gives CDR1 SGHVS, CDR2 FQNEAQ. V was trimmed by 3 bases and J by 7 bases, leaving 19 bases between them. The CDR3 has 16 residues. The CDR3 reads CASSLFRVGAGQPQHF. CDR3 sequence (DNA): TGTGCCAGCAGCTTGTTCAGGGTTGGAGCAGGGCAGCCCCAGCATTTT.

This sequence joins TRBV5-4 and TRBJ2-2; TRBD2 agrees at 8 bases. Germline V gene lookup returns CDR1 SGHNT and CDR2 YYREEE (reference sequence). This CDR3 has 15 amino acids. The junction had 10 bases not matched to a gene; V was cut back by 10 bases and J by 2 bases. The CDR3: CALQERGINTGELFF. CDR3 DNA sequence: TGTGCCCTTCAGGAGCGGGGGATTAACACCGGGGAGCTGTTTTTT.

The J gene is TRBJ2-5, the V gene TRBV7-3, with TRBD2 matching over 9 bases. The CDR3 length is 16 residues. The V segment lost 1 base and the J segment 7 bases; nucleotides outside the gene matches: 10. Per the germline V gene, CDR1 is SGHTA and CDR2 is FQGTGA. CDR3: CASSLMERGARGTQYF. CDR3 nucleotide sequence: TGTGCCAGCAGCTTAATGGAGCGGGGGGCCCGGGGGACCCAGTACTTC. Supplemented by reference TRBV7-3 and TRBJ2-5, the full variable domain reads GAGVSQTPSNKVTEKGKYVELRCDPISGHTALYWYRQSLGQGPEFLIYFQGTGAADDSGLPNDRFFAVRPEGSVSTLKIQRTERGDSAVYLCASSLMERGARGTQYFGPGTRLLVL.

V usage is TRBV6-5 and J usage is TRBJ2-7; a weak D match, TRBD1 (5 bases). Germline lookup yields CDR1 MNHEY and CDR2 SVGAGI. This CDR3 has 15 residues. The V end lost 2 bases, the J end lost 2 bases, and 13 bases lay between the germline ends. The CDR3 region is CASSYGADLAYEQYF. For the CDR3, the DNA is TGTGCCAGCAGTTACGGGGCAGATCTAGCCTACGAGCAGTACTTC.

This chain connects TRBV28 to TRBJ1-1, with D tentatively TRBD1 (5 bases). The CDR3 length is 14 residues. Germline CDR1 is MDHEN and CDR2 is SYDVKM. Trimming stripped 5 bases from V and 3 bases from J, with 13 bases between. The CDR3 DNA is TGTGCCAGCAGTACCCGGGGCAGGGACACTGAAGCTTTCTTT. The encoded protein is CASSTRGRDTEAFF.

This chain links TRBV9 with TRBJ1-2; D possibly corresponds to TRBD1 (6 bases). This CDR3 has 15 residues. Germline lookup yields CDR1 SGDLS and CDR2 YYNGEE. The germline V and J ends were trimmed by 0 bases and 0 bases, with 9 bases remaining between them. The CDR3 sequence: CASSVGDTANYGYTF. The DNA for the CDR3 is TGTGCCAGCAGCGTAGGGGACACGGCTAACTATGGCTACACCTTC. The full variable domain, in which reference TRBV9 and TRBJ1-2 provide the parts outside the CDR3, is DSGVTQTPKHLITATGQRVTLRCSPRSGDLSVYWYQQSLDQGLQFLIQYYNGEERAKGNILERFSAQQFPDLHSELNLSSLELGDSALYFCASSVGDTANYGYTFGSGTRLTVV.

This chain joins TRBV27 and TRBJ1-4; D remains ambiguous. Trimming shortened V by 1 base and J by 3 bases, and 12 bases separated the two germline ends. This CDR3 comprises 16 residues. The germline V gene has CDR1 MNHEY and CDR2 SMNVEV (reference sequence). CDR3 amino acids: CASSLLSRDANEKLFF. The DNA for the CDR3 is TGTGCCAGCAGTTTATTATCTCGGGATGCTAATGAAAAACTGTTTTTT.

In DNA, the CDR3 is TGTGCCACCAGTGATTCGGGACAGCAAAATCAGCCCCAGCATTTT. It is translated as CATSDSGQQNQPQHF. V gene TRBV24-1 combines with J gene TRBJ1-5; the match to TRBD1 covers 7 bases. V lost 2 bases and J lost 4; bases outside the gene matches: 4. Per germline, CDR1 KGHDR and CDR2 SFDVKD. The CDR3 sequence is 15 residues long.

CDR3 bases: TGTGCCAGCAGCCAAGTCGAAACAGGCACAGATACGCAGTATTTT. It is translated as CASSQVETGTDTQYF. The rearrangement uses TRBV4-2 and TRBJ2-3; D call uncertain. CDR3 length: 15 amino acids. V dropped 1 base and J dropped 1 base, with 9 bases sitting between them. Germline V gene data show CDR1 as LGHNA and CDR2 as YNFKEQ.

The gene calls are TRBV19 and TRBJ2-1; no clear D. CDR1 is LNHDA, CDR2 SQIVND, per germline (reference sequence). Trimming stripped 1 base from V and 4 bases from J, with 11 bases between. The CDR3 totals 15 residues. The CDR3 nucleotides are TGTGCCAGTAGTATAGTTTTAACCCTATACAATGAGCAGTTCTTC. It encodes CASSIVLTLYNEQFF.

The chain has TRBV19 and TRBJ2-1; TRBD2 matches 9 bases. Germline V CDR1 and CDR2: LNHDA, SQIVND (reference sequence). The CDR3 runs to 12 residues. V was pared by 10 bases and J by 5 bases, with 3 bases of the junction left unmatched. CDR3 DNA: TGTGCCACTCCTAGCGGGGACAATGAGCAGTTCTTC. It yields the protein CATPSGDNEQFF.

This clone appeared a few times. The genes are TRBV5-6 and TRBJ2-5; D may match TRBD1 or TRBD2 (6 bases each). In germline, CDR1 is SGHDT, CDR2 YYEEEE. The CDR3 is 15 residues long. The germline V and J ends were trimmed by 0 bases and 5 bases, with 14 bases remaining between them. In DNA form, the CDR3 reads TGTGCCAGCAGCTTGGATGTGCAGGGGAGGGAGACCCAGTACTTC. Translating it yields CASSLDVQGRETQYF.

The CDR3 loop is CASGEGFGYTF. The CDR3 coding sequence is TGCGCCAGCGGGGAGGGTTTTGGCTACACCTTC. The V and J genes are TRBV5-1 and TRBJ1-2; D ambiguous. V shed 7 bases and J shed 7 bases, with 11 bases lying between them. The CDR3 has 11 residues. The germline gives CDR1 SGHRS, CDR2 YFSETQ.

The V and J genes are TRBV25-1 and TRBJ2-2; D unresolved. The CDR3 contains 11 residues. Germline V gives CDR1 MGHDK, CDR2 SYGVNS. V was clipped by 1 base and J by 6 bases, with 0 bases between them. The CDR3 region has the DNA TGTGCCAGCAGTGAATCCGGGGAGCTGTTTTTT. Its translation: CASSESGELFF.

This sequence joins TRBV9 and TRBJ2-2; D is undetermined. V was shortened by 0 bases and J by 1 base, with 4 bases between the two germline ends. The germline CDR1 and CDR2 sequences are SGDLS and YYNGEE. The CDR3 covers 14 residues. CDR3 coding DNA: TGTGCCAGCAGCGTAGTTGAGAACACCGGGGAGCTGTTTTTT. Protein sequence: CASSVVENTGELFF.